Shown below are 20 T cell receptor beta chains from a single sample sequenced in a study of blood T cells in healthy people across ages. The second PCR ran roughly 7 to 12 cycles with a sample-barcoded 5' primer and J-beta primers. Each CDR3 protein gets one entry after TCRdb re-called the 5' RACE reads with MiXCR. The repertoire has hundreds of thousands of distinct CDR3 sequences, approximately 40% of them found once; the top ten carry about 30%. The sequencing sample was made of blood. The receptors were gathered from a man of 80 years or more in good health.

The genes are TRBV20-1 and TRBJ1-2, with TRBD1 identical over 7 bases. J gave up 5 bases and V 3 bases, and 9 bases lay outside the gene matches. The CDR3 consists of 14 residues. The V gene's germline CDR1 is DFQATT and CDR2 SNEGSKA (reference sequence). The CDR3 loop is CSARAGQSGYGYTF. The CDR3 nucleotides read TGCAGTGCTAGGGCGGGACAGTCAGGGTATGGCTACACCTTC.

This clonotype was seen a single time. The chain is built from TRBV5-1 and TRBJ2-3, with TRBD2 matching over 13 bases. Looked up from germline, CDR1 is SGHRS and CDR2 is YFSETQ. Trimming took 5 bases from V and 6 from J; bases not matched to a gene: 30. There are 23 residues in the CDR3. CDR3 amino acids: CASSKGTGGLAGEDGWGWDTQYF. In DNA, the CDR3 is TGCGCCAGCAGTAAAGGGACAGGCGGACTAGCGGGAGAGGATGGATGGGGATGGGATACGCAGTATTTT.

This clonotype came up a few times. J is TRBJ1-2 and V is TRBV6-5; tentative D call: TRBD1 (6 bases). The CDR3 extends over 13 amino acids. V was clipped by 3 bases and J by 6 bases, with 11 bases between them. In germline, CDR1 is MNHEY, CDR2 SVGAGI. CDR3 sequence: CASSYQGSNGYTF. DNA of the CDR3: TGTGCCAGCAGTTATCAGGGGAGTAATGGCTACACCTTC.

V and J are TRBV5-1 and TRBJ2-5; maybe TRBD1 (6 bases). Per germline, CDR1 SGHRS and CDR2 YFSETQ. The germline V and J ends were trimmed by 3 bases and 5 bases, with 14 bases remaining between them. The CDR3 consists of 14 residues. The CDR3 here is CASSSTGPPETQYF. CDR3 coding DNA: TGCGCCAGCAGCTCCACAGGGCCCCCGGAGACCCAGTACTTC.

The J gene is TRBJ1-5, the V gene TRBV20-1, with no clear D. The V end was cut by 2 bases, the J end by 2 bases, with 13 bases between. CDR1 DFQATT and CDR2 SNEGSKA come from the germline V gene (reference sequence). CDR3 size: 15 residues. CDR3 protein: CSARRNSQGNQPQHF. The CDR3 nucleotides read TGCAGTGCTAGACGTAACTCGCAGGGCAATCAGCCCCAGCATTTT.

This chain connects TRBV7-2 to TRBJ1-2, with TRBD1 matching over 8 bases. With V trimmed by 3 bases and J by 6 bases, 15 bases remained unmatched. The CDR3 extends over 17 amino acids. Germline V gene lookup returns CDR1 SGHTA and CDR2 FQGNSA. The CDR3 region is CASSLRIRDRIEDGYTF. Written as DNA, the CDR3 is TGTGCCAGCAGCTTGAGGATACGGGACAGGATAGAGGATGGCTACACCTTC.

This clonotype was counted between two and nine times. The V call is TRBV7-2, the J call TRBJ2-5; a possible D gene is TRBD1 (5 bases). The CDR3 length is 15 residues. Trimming pared 6 bases from V and 4 bases from J, leaving 18 bases between. Germline loops: CDR1 SGHTA, CDR2 FQGNSA. CDR3 protein: CASSGQSRPRETQYF. The CDR3 DNA is TGTGCCAGCAGTGGACAATCCAGGCCAAGAGAGACCCAGTACTTC.

A few counts support this clonotype. The gene calls are TRBV10-2 and TRBJ2-3; 12 bases match TRBD2. The V gene end was trimmed by 7 bases and the J gene end by 2 bases; junction bases not matched to a gene: 7. The CDR3 is 16 residues long. Germline loops: CDR1 WSHSY, CDR2 SAAADI. The CDR3 loop reads CASKRTSGIYTDTQYF. CDR3 DNA: TGCGCCAGCAAACGGACTAGCGGGATCTACACAGATACGCAGTATTTT.

Regarding this clonotype: A much bigger clone sits one base away, suggesting this may be a read error. The V and J genes are TRBV7-2 and TRBJ2-5, with D maybe TRBD1 (6 bases). CDR3 length equals 14 residues. Germline lookup yields CDR1 SGHTA and CDR2 FQGNSA. Trimming removed 5 bases from V and 6 bases from J, with 16 bases in between. DNA for the CDR3: TGTGCCAGCAGCCACCGGGACAAAAGAAAGACCCAGTACTTC. Amino acids: CASSHRDKRKTQYF.

This clonotype occurred a few times. This chain uses TRBV20-1 with TRBJ1-6, with a weak D call TRBD1 (5 bases). Germline V gene sequence: CDR1 DFQATT, CDR2 SNEGSKA (reference sequence). The CDR3 is 12 residues long. V was pared by 3 bases and J by 7 bases, with 7 bases between. CDR3 in amino acids: CSARAGNSPLHF. The CDR3 DNA is TGCAGTGCTAGGGCAGGGAATTCACCCCTCCACTTT.

This clonotype was detected only a few times. The chain has TRBV27 and TRBJ1-2; TRBD1 might be the D (5 bases). Germline CDR1 and CDR2: MNHEY and SMNVEV (reference sequence). With 2 bases removed from V and 4 bases from J, the gap between germline ends came to 14 bases. CDR3 size: 15 residues. The DNA for the CDR3 is TGTGCCAGCAGTTTAAGAGCAGGGACCCTCTATGGCTACACCTTC. Residues: CASSLRAGTLYGYTF.

J is TRBJ2-1 and V is TRBV2; possibly TRBD2 for D (5 bases). In germline, CDR1 is SNHLY, CDR2 FYNNEI. The CDR3 totals 13 residues. Trimming removed 7 bases at V and 9 bases at J, with 16 bases between. CDR3 region: CASTGVMVVEQFF. The CDR3 DNA sequence: TGTGCCAGCACCGGGGTGATGGTGGTTGAGCAGTTCTTC.

The chain recombines TRBV2 with TRBJ2-3; D is perhaps TRBD1 (6 bases). The germline V gene has CDR1 SNHLY and CDR2 FYNNEI. The ends were cut back, 6 bases at V and 0 bases at J, with 13 bases in the middle. This CDR3 is built from 15 residues. The CDR3 DNA sequence: TGTGCCAGCAGCCGGACAGAACCTAGCACAGATACGCAGTATTTT. Protein product: CASSRTEPSTDTQYF.

The rearrangement joins TRBV11-2 to TRBJ2-5, with D hard to call. Germline V gene lookup returns CDR1 SGHAT and CDR2 FQNNGV. The V gene lost 6 bases and the J gene lost 1 base, with 21 bases spanning the gap. CDR3 length: 17 amino acids. The CDR3 sequence: CASRARGLVGFQETQYF. The CDR3 nucleotides are TGTGCCAGCAGAGCCCGTGGGCTAGTGGGGTTCCAAGAGACCCAGTACTTC.

This chain connects TRBV18 to TRBJ1-1; 10 nucleotides line up with TRBD1. The ends lost 3 bases at V and 8 bases at J; junction bases unmatched: 6. Germline CDR1 KGHSH, CDR2 LQKENI. CDR3 length: 14 amino acids. CDR3 region: CASSPGQGTTEAFF. The CDR3 DNA reads TGTGCCAGCTCACCGGGACAGGGGACGACCGAAGCTTTCTTT.

The chain couples TRBV6-2 or TRBV6-3 to TRBJ2-1; D possibly matches TRBD1 or TRBD2 (5 bases each). Trimming took 6 bases from V and 10 from J, leaving 19 bases between them. The CDR3 totals 14 residues. Germline V lookup: CDR1 MNHEY, CDR2 SVGEGT. CDR3 sequence reads: CASRGTASGLEQFF. The CDR3 DNA is TGTGCCAGCAGGGGGACGGCGAGTGGGTTGGAGCAGTTCTTC.

This clonotype was picked up many times. The rearrangement uses TRBV7-3 and TRBJ2-3, with D possibly called TRBD1 or TRBD2 (6 bases each). The V end lost 5 bases, the J end lost 0 bases, and 12 bases lay between the germline ends. The CDR3 sequence is 15 residues long. Germline V gives CDR1 SGHTA, CDR2 FQGTGA. This CDR3 reads CASSPGGGSTDTQYF. The CDR3, as DNA: TGTGCCAGCAGCCCCGGGGGCGGGAGCACAGATACGCAGTATTTT.

The chain has TRBV11-2 and TRBJ2-7, with 7 bases that match TRBD1. The germline gives CDR1 SGHAT, CDR2 FQNNGV. V shed 11 bases and J 4 bases; nucleotides not matched to a gene: 17. The CDR3 length is 15 residues. CDR3 DNA sequence: TGTGCCGGAAGCTCGTTGACAGGGAGCAGATACGAGCAGTACTTC. Protein: CAGSSLTGSRYEQYF.

The chain couples TRBV2 to TRBJ2-1; 8 positions match TRBD2. The germline CDR1 and CDR2 sequences are SNHLY and FYNNEI. The V segment lost 10 bases and the J segment 4 bases; nucleotides outside the gene matches: 12. This CDR3 is 15 amino acids long. CDR3 nucleotide sequence: TGTGCCACCTCAGTAGGGACTAGTCGGTACAATGAGCAGTTCTTC. This codes for CATSVGTSRYNEQFF. The full variable domain, in which reference TRBV2 and TRBJ2-1 provide the parts outside the CDR3, is EPEVTQTPSHQVTQMGQEVILRCVPISNHLYFYWYRQILGQKVEFLVSFYNNEISEKSEIFDDQFSVERPDGSNFTLKIRSTKLEDSAMYFCATSVGTSRYNEQFFGPGTRLTVL.

V usage is TRBV6-2 or TRBV6-3 and J usage is TRBJ2-1, with 11 bases fitting TRBD2. The CDR3 length is 14 residues. Germline CDR1 and CDR2: MNHEY and SVGEGT. V lost 10 bases to trimming and J lost 4 bases; unmatched junction nucleotides: 6. The DNA for the CDR3 is TGTGCCACCCAGACTAGCGGGAATTACAATGAGCAGTTCTTC. This gives the protein CATQTSGNYNEQFF.